The 8 T cell receptor beta chains below come from one sample, sequenced in a study of blood T cell repertoires in COVID-19. The repertoire was sequenced with immunoSEQ multiplex PCR; TCRdb's copy has only in-frame clones and lacks some. Seen here are approximately 240,000 clones, roughly four fifths observed once, and the top ten hold around 4%. The sequenced sample consisted of peripheral blood. The receptors were sampled from a man between 50 and 59 years old with acute or convalescent COVID-19.

As to this clone: This sample includes further DNA sequences coding for the same CDR3. The rearrangement uses TRBV5-1 and TRBJ2-1; D is ambiguous. Per the germline V gene, CDR1 is SGHRS and CDR2 is YFSETQ. V was shortened by 0 bases and J by 7 bases, with 5 bases between the two germline ends. The CDR3 covers 12 residues. The CDR3 region has the DNA TGCGCCAGCAGCTTGGCGGGTAATGAGCAGTTCTTC. Translating gives CASSLAGNEQFF.

The rearrangement joins TRBV5-1 to TRBJ2-2, with 9 bases identical to TRBD1. Per the germline V gene, CDR1 is SGHRS and CDR2 is YFSETQ. The CDR3 length is 15 residues. V gave up 5 bases and J gave up 7 bases; unmatched junction bases: 9. CDR3 coding DNA: TGCGCCAGCAGTACCACCGGGACAGGGAACGGGGAGCTGTTTTTT. As protein: CASSTTGTGNGELFF.

The V call is TRBV5-1, the J call TRBJ1-3, with 12 bases that match TRBD1. After removal of 4 bases from V and 1 base from J, the junction contained 3 bases not matched to a gene. Per the germline V gene, CDR1 is SGHRS and CDR2 is YFSETQ. The CDR3 has 16 amino acids. The DNA of the CDR3 is TGCGCCAGCAGCATGGGACAGGGGGCTTCTGGAAACACCATATATTTT. It codes for CASSMGQGASGNTIYF.

This rearrangement joins TRBV28 to TRBJ1-6; TRBD1 aligns across 9 bases. J gave up 3 bases and V 5 bases, and 5 bases lay outside the gene matches. The CDR3 length is 16 residues. Germline lookup yields CDR1 MDHEN and CDR2 SYDVKM. The DNA for the CDR3 is TGTGCCAGCAGTCGAGGGGACAGGGACTATAATTCACCCCTCCACTTT. It specifies CASSRGDRDYNSPLHF.

This clone was detected once. J is TRBJ1-4 and V is TRBV5-1, with TRBD1 matching 7 bases. The germline CDR1 and CDR2 sequences are SGHRS and YFSETQ. The length of the CDR3 is 15 residues. V lost 0 bases, J lost 6 bases, and 5 bases stayed unmatched. As DNA, the CDR3 is TGCGCCAGCAGCTTGGAGGGGGCGCATTATGAAAAACTGTTTTTT. Translated, it gives CASSLEGAHYEKLFF.

This chain joins TRBV7-9 and TRBJ1-2; the match to TRBD1 covers 8 bases. Trimming took 4 bases from V and 8 from J; bases not matched to a gene: 12. Germline CDR1 SEHNR, CDR2 FQNEAQ (reference sequence). This CDR3 contains 15 residues. The CDR3, as DNA: TGTGCCAGCAGCTATTCGACAGGGGAGTCGTTCGGCTACACCTTC. Protein sequence: CASSYSTGESFGYTF.

The chain links TRBV30 to TRBJ2-5; D remains ambiguous. Germline CDR1 GTSNPN, CDR2 SVGIG (reference sequence). The germline V and J ends were trimmed by 3 bases and 7 bases, with 12 bases remaining between them. The CDR3 covers 12 residues. The CDR3 sequence: CAWSESGGTQYF. The CDR3 DNA reads TGTGCCTGGAGCGAATCCGGTGGGACCCAGTACTTC. Full variable domain (rest looked up from reference TRBV30 and TRBJ2-5): SQTIHQWPATLVQPVGSPLSLECTVEGTSNPNLYWYRQAAGRGLQLLFYSVGIGQISSEVPQNLSASRPQDRQFILSSKKLLLSDSGFYLCAWSESGGTQYFGPGTRLLVL.

This chain uses TRBV6-5 with TRBJ1-6, with 7 bases identical to TRBD1. V dropped 7 bases and J dropped 6; count of bases not matched to a gene: 6. There are 14 residues in the CDR3. In germline, CDR1 is MNHEY, CDR2 SVGAGI. This CDR3 is CASTAGTVNSPLHF. In nucleotides, the CDR3 is TGTGCCAGCACCGCCGGGACAGTTAATTCACCCCTCCACTTT.